This note documents a single T cell receptor beta chain sequence. No antigen is known for it. The sample belongs to a study of T cell repertoires in aging, cancer and after chemotherapy. General study points: Healthy donors lost TCR diversity with age mainly through richness, cancer patients through richness and evenness.

CDR1 SGHKS and CDR2 YYEKEE come from the germline V gene (reference sequence). The junction had 12 bases not matched to a gene; V was cut back by 4 bases and J by 3 bases. The CDR3 spans 16 residues. The template was genomic DNA from peripheral blood, not RNA. Rearranged V-D-J TRB sequences were amplified with a mixed TRB-A/B primer pool. TCRdb re-called the multiplex PCR reads with MiXCR, one entry per CDR3 protein. The sample contains 2,000 to 2,500 distinct CDR3 sequences, 20% to 25% of which appear only once. The genes are TRBV5-5 and TRBJ1-2; 7 bases are a match to TRBD1. Source material: blood. This TCR came from a human donor with a blood cancer. The DNA of the CDR3 is TGTGCCAGCAGCCAAGGTCAGGGGGAGGGGCACTATGGCTACACCTTC. Translating it yields CASSQGQGEGHYGYTF.